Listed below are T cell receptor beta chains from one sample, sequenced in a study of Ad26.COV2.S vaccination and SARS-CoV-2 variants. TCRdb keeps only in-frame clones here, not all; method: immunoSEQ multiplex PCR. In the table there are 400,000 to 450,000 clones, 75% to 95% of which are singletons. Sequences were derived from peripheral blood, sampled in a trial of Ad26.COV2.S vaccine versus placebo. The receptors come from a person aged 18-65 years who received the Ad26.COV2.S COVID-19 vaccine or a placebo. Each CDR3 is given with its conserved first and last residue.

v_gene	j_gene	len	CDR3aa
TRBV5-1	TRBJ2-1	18	CASSLKLAGGPRGNEQFF
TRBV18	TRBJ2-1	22	CASSPYGTNSVVSGRMKNEQFF
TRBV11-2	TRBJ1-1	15	CASSFLRSTNTEAFF
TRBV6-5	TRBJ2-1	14	CASSNGTLRHEQFF
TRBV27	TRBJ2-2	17	CASSFQAPGSFTGELFF
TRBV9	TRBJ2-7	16	CASSSGLAGRSYEQYF
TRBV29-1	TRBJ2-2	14	CSVEASGRAGELFF
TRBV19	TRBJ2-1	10	CASSIREQFF
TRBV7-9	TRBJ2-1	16	CASSMGLAGQRNEQFF
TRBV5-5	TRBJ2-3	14	CASSLSPQEDTQYF
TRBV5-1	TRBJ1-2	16	CASSLEPGQENYGYTF
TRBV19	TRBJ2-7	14	CASSMGDSNYEQYF
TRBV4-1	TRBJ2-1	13	CASSQTRGYEQFF
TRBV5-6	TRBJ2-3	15	CASSLGAGATDTQYF
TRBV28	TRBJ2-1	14	CASSLEGSSNEQFF
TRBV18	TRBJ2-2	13	CASSWRDTGELFF
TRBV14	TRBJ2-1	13	CASSPRESSEQFF
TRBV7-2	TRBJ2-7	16	CASSPAPSGSYYEQYF
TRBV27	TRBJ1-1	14	CASSQNGAYTEAFF
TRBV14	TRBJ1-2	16	CASSQIAGGGFYGYTF
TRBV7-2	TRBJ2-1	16	CASSFRGELSYNEQFF
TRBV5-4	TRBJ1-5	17	CASSYRRENLGDQPQHF
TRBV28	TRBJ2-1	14	CASSVLAGMGEQFF
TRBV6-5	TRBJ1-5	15	CASSYSLSGNQPQHF
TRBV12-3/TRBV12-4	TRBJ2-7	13	CASRLASTYEQYF
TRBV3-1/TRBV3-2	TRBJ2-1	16	CASSQDSAGFYNEQFF
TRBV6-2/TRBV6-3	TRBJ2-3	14	CASSLTEPTDTQYF
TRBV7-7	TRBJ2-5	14	CASSWRDLDKAQYF
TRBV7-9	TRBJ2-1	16	CATNRGGLASYNEQFF
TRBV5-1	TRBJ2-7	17	CASSSSGTSGTAYEQYF
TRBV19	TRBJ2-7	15	CASSAFGGRSYEQYF
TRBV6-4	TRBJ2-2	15	CASSSAWGGTGELFF
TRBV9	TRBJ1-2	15	CASSVGTGGGYGYTF
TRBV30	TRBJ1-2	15	CAWSAQVGQAYGYTF
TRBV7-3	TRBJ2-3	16	CASSSVASSSTDTQYF
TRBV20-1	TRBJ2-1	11	CSAATGGEQFF
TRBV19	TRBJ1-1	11	CASSMGREAFF
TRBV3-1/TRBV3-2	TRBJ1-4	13	CASSQAGGEKLFF
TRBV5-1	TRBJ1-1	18	CASSLARQGRGASSEAFF
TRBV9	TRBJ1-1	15	CASSNRQGAPTEAFF
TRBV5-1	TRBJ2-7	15	CASNSGDRGLSEQYF
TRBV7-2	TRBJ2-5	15	CASSGLAGGSGTQYF
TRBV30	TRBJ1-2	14	CAWNPGQGLLRYTF